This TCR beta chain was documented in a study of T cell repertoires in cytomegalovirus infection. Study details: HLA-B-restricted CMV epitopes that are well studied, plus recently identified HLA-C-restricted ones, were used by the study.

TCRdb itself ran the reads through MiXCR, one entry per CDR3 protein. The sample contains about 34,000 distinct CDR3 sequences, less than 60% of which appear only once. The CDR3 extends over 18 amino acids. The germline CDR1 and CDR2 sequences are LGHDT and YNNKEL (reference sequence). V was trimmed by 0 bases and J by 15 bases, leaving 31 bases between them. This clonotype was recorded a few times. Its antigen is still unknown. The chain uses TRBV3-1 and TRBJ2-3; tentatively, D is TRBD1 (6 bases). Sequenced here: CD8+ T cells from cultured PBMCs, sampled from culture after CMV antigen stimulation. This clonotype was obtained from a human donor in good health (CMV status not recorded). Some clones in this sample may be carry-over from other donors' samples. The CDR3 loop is CASSQDPEMTGHRYAVYF. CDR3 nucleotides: TGTGCCAGCAGCCAAGATCCCGAAATGACAGGACACAGATACGCAGTATATTTT.